The clone carrying this T cell receptor (beta chain) was counted between two and nine times. Its target is not known. Libraries for TCR beta were made by quantitative 5'-RACE with molecular barcodes. Using its own MiXCR run on the 5' RACE reads, TCRdb lists one record per CDR3 protein. The sample has about 300,000 distinct CDR3 sequences; less than 25% are singletons. The entry originates in a study of CD8 T cells in ankylosing spondylitis. Trimming took 6 bases from V and 2 from J; bases not matched to a gene: 4. The CDR3 covers 14 residues. Germline V gives CDR1 KGHSH, CDR2 LQKENI. Whole-study findings and limits: Reportedly, disease-linked clones are significantly enriched in ankylosing spondylitis patients' matched synovial fluid.

The rearrangement uses TRBV18 and TRBJ2-5; 9 bases are a match to TRBD2. The receptor's source is a female donor with ankylosing spondylitis or in good health (not recorded which). The sample was blood, either unsorted or a sorted T cell fraction (not recorded which). The CDR3 reads CASSTLAGQETQYF. Here the CDR3 DNA reads TGTGCCAGCTCGACTCTAGCGGGACAAGAGACCCAGTACTTC.